This TCR beta chain stems from a study of a mutant IDH1 vaccine in newly diagnosed glioma. About the research overall: Vaccination began 4-6 weeks post radiotherapy alone, or with temozolomide cycles. Study findings and constraints: Pseudoprogression appeared unlinked to shifts in leading peripheral T cell clonotypes.

V was pared by 1 base and J by 7 bases, with 9 bases of the junction left unmatched. Germline V lookup: CDR1 MNHEY, CDR2 SVGAGI. The CDR3 length is 15 residues. Time point meaning: week 5, during vaccination. Each vaccine dose was 300 ug of mutant IDH1 20-mer peptide, with topical imiquimod. The data were produced by immunoSEQ multiplex PCR, yet TCRdb's version contains in-frame clones alone and is incomplete. Of 50,000 to 60,000 clones listed, around 80% were seen once; the top ten hold around 4.9%. Notes on this clone: The antigen is unknown.

This specimen consisted of PBMCs, obtained from a glioma patient whose treatment included an IDH1 peptide vaccine. This sequence was found in a man aged 50 or older with glioma. V usage is TRBV6-5 and J usage is TRBJ2-7; 8 bases are a match to TRBD1. The CDR3 region has the DNA TGTGCCAGCAGTTACTATTCGCAGGGGGCTGGGGAGCAGTACTTC. Its protein product is CASSYYSQGAGEQYF.